This T cell receptor beta chain was sequenced for a study of response to subunit inactivated influenza vaccine. The CDR3 covers 13 residues. Germline values: CDR1 SQVTM, CDR2 ANQGSEA. J was trimmed by 5 bases and V by 4 bases; bases with no gene match: 5. This clonotype came up a few times. MiXCR, applied by TCRdb to the RT-PCR reads, yields one record per CDR3 protein. The sample holds 600,000 to 850,000 distinct CDR3 sequences, approximately 15% seen once. Sequences were derived from PBMCs from blood, sampled about 14 days before vaccination. The chain is built from TRBV29-1 and TRBJ1-1, with 9 bases fitting TRBD1. This clonotype originated in a man aged 45-65 years who received an inactivated influenza vaccine. CDR3 in DNA: TGCAGCGTTGGAATGACAGGGGGGACTGAAGCTTTCTTT. It translates to CSVGMTGGTEAFF.